The rows below give T cell receptor beta chains drawn from one sample of a study of ipilimumab plus nivolumab after autologous stem cell transplantation. Produced via immunoSEQ multiplex PCR; TCRdb's table is partial and in-frame only. The sample has some 87,000 clones, 75% to 85% seen once. This material consisted of PBMCs, taken in a trial of ipilimumab plus nivolumab as post-transplant consolidation. These receptors all stem from a male donor with diffuse large B-cell lymphoma. The CDR3 runs from the conserved cysteine through the conserved F or W. Each record gives: clone size, D gene, J gene, V gene, CDR3 protein, CDR3 DNA. A D gene is named only where the DNA matches it firmly. Size values are once, few and many counts, or a class for expanded clones, and some rows have none.

clone_size: once
d_call: .
j_call: TRBJ2-7
v_call: TRBV30
cdr3_aa: CAWSVPGGANEQYF
cdr3_nt: TGTGCCTGGAGTGTACCTGGGGGGGCCAACGAGCAGTACTTC

clone_size: .
d_call: .
j_call: TRBJ2-3
v_call: TRBV7-9
cdr3_aa: CASSSTGSGTDTQYF
cdr3_nt: TGTGCCAGCAGCTCGACAGGTTCGGGAACAGATACGCAGTATTTT

clone_size: .
d_call: TRBD2
j_call: TRBJ2-3
v_call: TRBV11-2
cdr3_aa: CASSFPIAGGRDTQYF
cdr3_nt: TGTGCCAGCAGCTTCCCGATAGCGGGGGGGCGCGATACGCAGTATTTT

clone_size: .
d_call: TRBD1
j_call: TRBJ2-7
v_call: TRBV7-2
cdr3_aa: CASSPQGASGEQYF
cdr3_nt: TGTGCCAGCAGCCCACAGGGGGCTTCAGGCGAGCAGTACTTC

clone_size: .
d_call: .
j_call: TRBJ1-3
v_call: TRBV7-2
cdr3_aa: CASSSGPTGNSGNTIYF
cdr3_nt: TGTGCCAGCAGCTCAGGACCTACAGGGAACTCTGGAAACACCATATATTTT

clone_size: .
d_call: .
j_call: TRBJ2-7
v_call: TRBV11-2
cdr3_aa: CASSLAPVRVYEQYF
cdr3_nt: TGTGCCAGCAGCTTAGCCCCTGTCCGAGTCTACGAGCAGTACTTC

clone_size: .
d_call: TRBD2
j_call: TRBJ2-3
v_call: TRBV10-2
cdr3_aa: CASSGTSGVTQYF
cdr3_nt: TGCGCCAGCAGTGGGACTAGCGGGGTTACGCAGTATTTT

clone_size: .
d_call: TRBD2
j_call: TRBJ2-3
v_call: TRBV6-4
cdr3_aa: CASSLAGGGQDTQYF
cdr3_nt: TGTGCCAGCAGTTTGGCGGGGGGAGGTCAAGATACGCAGTATTTT

clone_size: .
d_call: .
j_call: TRBJ1-5
v_call: TRBV7-2
cdr3_aa: CASSSWGTSNQPQHF
cdr3_nt: TGTGCCAGCAGCTCCTGGGGTACGAGCAATCAGCCCCAGCATTTT

clone_size: .
d_call: .
j_call: TRBJ1-2
v_call: TRBV4-3
cdr3_aa: CASSQGVPGAGYYGYTF
cdr3_nt: TGCGCCAGCAGCCAGGGCGTTCCGGGGGCGGGATACTATGGCTACACCTTC

clone_size: once
d_call: .
j_call: TRBJ1-1
v_call: TRBV30
cdr3_aa: CACNGETEAFF
cdr3_nt: TGTGCCTGCAATGGGGAAACTGAAGCTTTCTTT

clone_size: .
d_call: .
j_call: TRBJ2-1
v_call: TRBV7-9
cdr3_aa: CASVGISYNEQFF
cdr3_nt: TGTGCCAGCGTAGGGATTTCCTACAATGAGCAGTTCTTC

clone_size: .
d_call: .
j_call: TRBJ1-2
v_call: TRBV27
cdr3_aa: CASSTDRGYGYTF
cdr3_nt: TGTGCCAGCAGCACGGACAGAGGTTATGGCTACACCTTC

clone_size: .
d_call: .
j_call: TRBJ2-1
v_call: TRBV2
cdr3_aa: CASSDASGGYNEQFF
cdr3_nt: TGTGCCAGCAGTGATGCATCTGGGGGGTACAATGAGCAGTTCTTC

clone_size: .
d_call: .
j_call: TRBJ1-1
v_call: TRBV10-3
cdr3_aa: CAISESRDGEAFF
cdr3_nt: TGTGCCATCAGTGAGTCCCGGGACGGAGAAGCTTTCTTT

clone_size: .
d_call: .
j_call: TRBJ1-2
v_call: TRBV9
cdr3_aa: CASSNRQENYGYTF
cdr3_nt: TGTGCCAGCAGCAACAGACAGGAAAACTATGGCTACACCTTC

clone_size: .
d_call: TRBD2
j_call: TRBJ2-1
v_call: TRBV5-4
cdr3_aa: CASSRDYHNEQFF
cdr3_nt: TGTGCCAGCAGCCGGGACTACCACAATGAGCAGTTCTTC

clone_size: .
d_call: .
j_call: TRBJ1-2
v_call: TRBV7-9
cdr3_aa: CASRRTNREYYGYTF
cdr3_nt: TGTGCCAGCAGACGAACGAACAGGGAATACTATGGCTACACCTTC

clone_size: .
d_call: .
j_call: TRBJ2-7
v_call: TRBV28
cdr3_aa: CASSPPGIKIYEQYF
cdr3_nt: TGTGCCAGCAGTCCGCCGGGGATCAAGATCTACGAGCAGTACTTC

clone_size: .
d_call: TRBD2
j_call: TRBJ2-5
v_call: TRBV7-2
cdr3_aa: CASSLASGPQETQYF
cdr3_nt: TGTGCCAGCAGCTTGGCTAGCGGGCCGCAAGAGACCCAGTACTTC

clone_size: .
d_call: .
j_call: TRBJ1-2
v_call: TRBV7-9
cdr3_aa: CASSRDSTQRSYGYTF
cdr3_nt: TGTGCCAGCAGCCGGGATTCTACCCAAAGGTCCTATGGCTACACCTTC

clone_size: .
d_call: TRBD1
j_call: TRBJ1-2
v_call: TRBV15
cdr3_aa: CATVETPGQANYGYTF
cdr3_nt: TGTGCCACCGTAGAGACACCAGGACAGGCGAACTATGGCTACACCTTC

clone_size: .
d_call: .
j_call: TRBJ2-3
v_call: TRBV7-8
cdr3_aa: CASSPREYTDTQYF
cdr3_nt: TGTGCCAGCAGCCCACGGGAGTACACAGATACGCAGTATTTT